The clone carrying this T cell receptor (beta chain) has only one observation. Its specificity is unknown. These data belong to a study of cytomegalovirus exposure and HLA in healthy donors. Germline assignment: CDR1 SGDLS and CDR2 YYNGEE. The CDR3 contains 16 residues. Trimming stripped 4 bases from V and 3 bases from J, with 16 bases between. PCR used 60 Vbeta primers and 13 Jbeta primers. Sequenced by immunoSEQ multiplex PCR; TCRdb stores in-frame clones only, minus some. The table includes roughly 130,000 clones, about 80% detected once. Study results and limitations: In presence/absence analyses, roughly uniform sequencing depth across donors was assumed.

This sequence joins TRBV9 and TRBJ2-2; possibly TRBD1 for D (7 bases). The material sequenced was PBMCs. The origin of this receptor is a man aged 40-55 years in good health and CMV-seronegative. The CDR3 here is CASSRMEGAYTGELFF. CDR3 sequence (DNA): TGTGCCAGCAGCCGCATGGAGGGGGCTTACACCGGGGAGCTGTTTTTT.